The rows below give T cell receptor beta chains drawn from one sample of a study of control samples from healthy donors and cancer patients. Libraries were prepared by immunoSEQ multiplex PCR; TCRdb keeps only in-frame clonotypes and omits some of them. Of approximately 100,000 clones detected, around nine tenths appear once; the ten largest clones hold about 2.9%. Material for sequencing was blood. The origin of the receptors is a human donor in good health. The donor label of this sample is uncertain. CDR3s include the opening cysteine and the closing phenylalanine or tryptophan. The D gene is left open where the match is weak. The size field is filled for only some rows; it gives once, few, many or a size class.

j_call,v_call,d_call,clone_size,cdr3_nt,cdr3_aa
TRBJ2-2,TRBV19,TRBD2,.,TGTGCCAGTAGTAAGCGGGGGGGCAGAGGCACCGGGGAGCTGTTTTTT,CASSKRGGRGTGELFF
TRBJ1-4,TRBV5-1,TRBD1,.,TGCGCCAGCAGCTTGAGGGGACAGGGATCAACTAATGAAAAACTGTTTTTT,CASSLRGQGSTNEKLFF
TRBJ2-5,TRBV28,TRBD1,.,TGTGCCAGCAGTACGACAGGGGGCATTTGGGAGACCCAGTACTTC,CASSTTGGIWETQYF
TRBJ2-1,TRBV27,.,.,TGTGCCAGCAGTTTTGCGGGGCCGACTTACAATGAGCAGTTCTTC,CASSFAGPTYNEQFF
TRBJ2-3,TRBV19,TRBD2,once,TGTGCCAGTAGTATGGCTAGCGGGGTAAATACGCAGTATTTT,CASSMASGVNTQYF
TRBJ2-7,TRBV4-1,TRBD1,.,TGCACCAGCAGCCAAGAATTAGGGGGCTTCTACGAGCAGTACTTC,CTSSQELGGFYEQYF
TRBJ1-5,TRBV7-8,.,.,TGTGCCAGCAGCTTCCAAAATCAGCCCCAGCATTTT,CASSFQNQPQHF
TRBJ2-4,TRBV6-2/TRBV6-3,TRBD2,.,TGTGCCAGCAGTTCCTACCCCCGGACTAGCGGGGCCAAAAACATTCAGTACTTC,CASSSYPRTSGAKNIQYF
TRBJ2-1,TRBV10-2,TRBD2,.,TGCGCCAGCAGTGAGCCACTAGCGGGGGGGGATGAGCAGTTCTTC,CASSEPLAGGDEQFF
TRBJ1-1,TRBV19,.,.,TGTGCCAGTAGTATGCGCCCGGGATATAGTGAAGCTTTCTTT,CASSMRPGYSEAFF
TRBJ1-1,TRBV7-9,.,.,TGTGCCAGCACCGAATCGGTTCCCACTGAAGCTTTCTTT,CASTESVPTEAFF
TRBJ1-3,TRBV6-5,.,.,TGTTCCAGCAGAGACCTTGAGAGGCGTAGCACCATATATTTT,CSSRDLERRSTIYF
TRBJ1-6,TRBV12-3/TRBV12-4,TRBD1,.,TGTGCCAGCAGTAGACAGGGTATTTCACCCCTCCACTTT,CASSRQGISPLHF
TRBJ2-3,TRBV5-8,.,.,TGTGCCAGCAGCTTGGCGGTGTGGGACGGGTGGGGAGATACGCAGTATTTT,CASSLAVWDGWGDTQYF
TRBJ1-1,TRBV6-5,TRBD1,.,TGTGCCAGCAGGGACAGGGGACGCACTGAAGCTTTCTTT,CASRDRGRTEAFF
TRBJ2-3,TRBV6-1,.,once,TGTGCCAGCAGTGAAGCGCTAGGGGGCACAGATACGCAGTATTTT,CASSEALGGTDTQYF
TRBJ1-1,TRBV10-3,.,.,TGTGCCACACAGGGAGACACTGAAGCTTTCTTT,CATQGDTEAFF
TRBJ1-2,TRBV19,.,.,TGTGCCAGTAGTAATGGCTTCGGCTACACCTTC,CASSNGFGYTF
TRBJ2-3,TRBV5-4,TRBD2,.,TGTGCCAGCAGCTTGGGGACTAGCGCTTCAGATACGCAGTATTTT,CASSLGTSASDTQYF
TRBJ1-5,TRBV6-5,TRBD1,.,TGTGCCAGCAGCGACAGGGGGAGCAATCAGCCCCAGCATTTT,CASSDRGSNQPQHF
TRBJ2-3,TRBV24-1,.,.,TGTGCCACCAGTGATTTCAGGGATACGCAGTATTTT,CATSDFRDTQYF
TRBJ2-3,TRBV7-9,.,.,TGTGCCAGCAGCAGGACTAGCACAGATACGCAGTATTTT,CASSRTSTDTQYF
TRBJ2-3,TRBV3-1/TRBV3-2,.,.,TGTGCCAGCAGCCAGGAAGGTTTCGGGGGAGAGGAGGATACGCAGTATTTT,CASSQEGFGGEEDTQYF
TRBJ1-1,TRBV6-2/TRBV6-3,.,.,TGTGCCAGCAGTTACAGGGGGTTGTACACTGAAGCTTTCTTT,CASSYRGLYTEAFF
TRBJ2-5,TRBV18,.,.,TGTGCCAGCTCACTTAGGGCCGAGACAATTGAAGGGCAAGAGACCCAGTACTTC,CASSLRAETIEGQETQYF
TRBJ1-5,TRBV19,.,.,TGTGCCAGTAGTGGTTTAAGGGCTAGCAATCAGCCCCAGCATTTT,CASSGLRASNQPQHF
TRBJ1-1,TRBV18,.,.,TGTGCCAGCTCACCACCGGGACAACTCGAAGCTTTCTTT,CASSPPGQLEAFF
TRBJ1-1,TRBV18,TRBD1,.,TGTGCCAGCTCGGGACAGATGAACACTGAAGCTTTCTTT,CASSGQMNTEAFF
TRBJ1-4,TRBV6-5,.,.,TGTGCCAGCAGTTACTCAAAGAATGAGGGAAAACTGTTTTTT,CASSYSKNEGKLFF
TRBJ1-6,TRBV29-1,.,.,TGCACCTTCTCACATTCACCCCTCCACTTT,CTFSHSPLHF
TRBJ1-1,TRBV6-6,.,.,TGTGCCAGCAGTTCCCTTATAGCGGGGGGGACTGAAGCTTTCTTT,CASSSLIAGGTEAFF
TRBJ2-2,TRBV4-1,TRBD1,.,TGCGCCAGCAGCCGCCAGACAGGGGTAGACGGGGAGCTGTTTTTT,CASSRQTGVDGELFF
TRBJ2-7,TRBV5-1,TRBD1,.,TGCGCCAGCAGCGACGGACAGGGGCTCGAGCAGTACTTC,CASSDGQGLEQYF
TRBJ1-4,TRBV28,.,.,TGTGCCAGCAGCCAACAAGGGTATACTAATGAAAAACTGTTTTTT,CASSQQGYTNEKLFF
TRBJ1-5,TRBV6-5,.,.,TGTGCCAGCAATGCTGGGTCAGGGGTATTTCAGCCCCAGCATTTT,CASNAGSGVFQPQHF
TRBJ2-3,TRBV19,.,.,TGTGCCAGTAGCAGAGGGCGTGACGATACGCAGTATTTT,CASSRGRDDTQYF
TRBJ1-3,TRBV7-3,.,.,TGTGCCAGCAGCTTAGACGACGTCACCATATATTTT,CASSLDDVTIYF
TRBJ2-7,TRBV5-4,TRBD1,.,TGTGCCAGCAGCTTCCGGGACAGGGGTACCGAGCAGTACTTC,CASSFRDRGTEQYF
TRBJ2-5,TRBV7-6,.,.,TGTGCCAGCAGCTTAGGAGTAGTCCCTCAAGAGACCCAGTACTTC,CASSLGVVPQETQYF
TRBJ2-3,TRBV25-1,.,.,TGTGCCAGCAGTGACCCTCCCACAGATACGCAGTATTTT,CASSDPPTDTQYF
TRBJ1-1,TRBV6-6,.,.,TGTGCCAGCAATGGTCTCGACACTGAAGCTTTCTTT,CASNGLDTEAFF
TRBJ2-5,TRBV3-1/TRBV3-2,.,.,TGTACCAGCAGCCAAAAAAATCCATCCCAGTACTTC,CTSSQKNPSQYF
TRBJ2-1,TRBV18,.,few,TGTGCCAGCTCAGGCCGGGACAAAACCTACAATGAGCAGTTCTTC,CASSGRDKTYNEQFF
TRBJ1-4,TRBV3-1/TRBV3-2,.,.,TGTGCCAGCAGCCAAGGAGTCTTAACCCAGAGAGATATACTGTTTTTT,CASSQGVLTQRDILFF
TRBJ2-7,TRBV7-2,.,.,TGTGCCAGCAGCCAGGACTACGAGCAGTACTTC,CASSQDYEQYF
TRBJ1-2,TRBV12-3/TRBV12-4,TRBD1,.,TGTGCCAGCAATCCGGGACAGGGGGTTACCTTC,CASNPGQGVTF
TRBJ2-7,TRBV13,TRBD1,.,TGTGCCAGCAGCAAGGGACAGGAACGAACCTACGAGCAGTACTTC,CASSKGQERTYEQYF
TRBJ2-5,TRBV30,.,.,TGTGCCTGGAGGAAGCCCCCGGAGGAGACCCAGTACTTC,CAWRKPPEETQYF
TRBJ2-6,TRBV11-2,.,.,TGTGCCAGCCAGTTAGACCTTTCTGGGGCCAACGTCCTGACTTTC,CASQLDLSGANVLTF
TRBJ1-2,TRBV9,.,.,TGTGCCAGCAGCGCCGGACATTTCAACTCCCATGGCTACACCTTC,CASSAGHFNSHGYTF
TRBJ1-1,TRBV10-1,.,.,TGCGCCAGCAGCCTGGGACCGATGAACACTGAAGCTTTCTTT,CASSLGPMNTEAFF
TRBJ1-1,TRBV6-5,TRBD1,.,TGTGCCAGCAGTTTAGGGGGCGCGAACACTGAAGCTTTCTTT,CASSLGGANTEAFF
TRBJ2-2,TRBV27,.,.,TGTGCCACCGGACACGGAACGAACACCGGGGAGCTGTTTTTT,CATGHGTNTGELFF
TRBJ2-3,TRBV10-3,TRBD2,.,TGTGCCATCAGTGAGACCTGGACTAGCGGATCCAGCACAGATACGCAGTATTTT,CAISETWTSGSSTDTQYF
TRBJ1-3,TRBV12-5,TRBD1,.,TGTGCTAGTGGTTCCTCGGGGACAGAAGGAAACACCATATATTTT,CASGSSGTEGNTIYF
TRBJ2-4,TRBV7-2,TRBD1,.,TGTGCCAGCAGCCGGGGACAGTTACTAGCCAAAAACATTCAGTACTTC,CASSRGQLLAKNIQYF
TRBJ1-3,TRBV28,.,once,TGTGCCAGCAGTTTTTTTAGGGACGGAAACACCATATATTTT,CASSFFRDGNTIYF
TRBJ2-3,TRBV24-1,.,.,TGTGCCACCAGTGATTTCGCCCGGGCTTCCACAGATACGCAGTATTTT,CATSDFARASTDTQYF
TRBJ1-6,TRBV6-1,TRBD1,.,TGTGCCAGCAGTGAACCCTGGACAGGGGACAATTCACCCCTCCACTTT,CASSEPWTGDNSPLHF
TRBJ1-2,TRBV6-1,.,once,TGTGCCAGCAGTGACAGCAGGATGGCCTCTTGGGGCTACACCTTC,CASSDSRMASWGYTF